Listed below are T cell receptor beta chains from one sample, sequenced in a study of blood T cell repertoires in COVID-19. Profiled with immunoSEQ multiplex PCR; TCRdb holds only in-frame clones, not every one. The data contain roughly 160,000 clones, about 88% of them singletons. Sample: peripheral blood. The origin of the receptors is a man in his 60s with acute or convalescent COVID-19. CDR3s include the opening cysteine and the closing phenylalanine or tryptophan. Each record gives: CDR3 DNA, CDR3 protein, V gene, clone size, D gene, J gene. A D gene is named only where the DNA matches it firmly. Clone size is stated in some rows and not others, as once, few, many or a class when expanded.

CDR3nt: TGCGCCAGCAGCTTGACTAGCGGGACCGGGGAGCTGTTTTTT
CDR3aa: CASSLTSGTGELFF
v_gene: TRBV5-1
abundance: -
d_gene: TRBD2
j_gene: TRBJ2-2

CDR3nt: TGCGCCAGCAGTGACCGGGACAGGGGGAATACCATTCAGTACTTC
CDR3aa: CASSDRDRGNTIQYF
v_gene: TRBV10-2
abundance: -
d_gene: TRBD1
j_gene: TRBJ2-4

CDR3nt: TGTGCCAGCCGACAGAATCAGCCCCAGCATTTT
CDR3aa: CASRQNQPQHF
v_gene: TRBV6-5
abundance: -
d_gene: -
j_gene: TRBJ1-5

CDR3nt: TGTGCCAGCAGCCCAAAGGGACTAGCGGGGTCAAATGAGCAGTTCTTC
CDR3aa: CASSPKGLAGSNEQFF
v_gene: TRBV9
abundance: -
d_gene: TRBD2
j_gene: TRBJ2-1

CDR3nt: TGTGCCAGCAGCTTGGAGGGACAGGGGTATAACTATGGCTACACCTTC
CDR3aa: CASSLEGQGYNYGYTF
v_gene: TRBV5-5
abundance: -
d_gene: TRBD1
j_gene: TRBJ1-2

CDR3nt: TGTGCCAGCAGCCAAATTTATGGGACAGCGGCCGAGCAGTACTTC
CDR3aa: CASSQIYGTAAEQYF
v_gene: TRBV3-1/TRBV3-2
abundance: -
d_gene: TRBD1
j_gene: TRBJ2-7

CDR3nt: TGTGCTAGTGGTTTGGTAGTCGCAGGGACAGATACGCAGTATTTT
CDR3aa: CASGLVVAGTDTQYF
v_gene: TRBV12-5
abundance: -
d_gene: -
j_gene: TRBJ2-3

CDR3nt: TGTGCCAGCTCACCACCGGCAGGGGGAGACAACACCGGGGAGCTGTTTTTT
CDR3aa: CASSPPAGGDNTGELFF
v_gene: TRBV18
abundance: -
d_gene: TRBD1
j_gene: TRBJ2-2

CDR3nt: TGTGCCAGCAGTCCCCTAAGGGACAGGCCCTATGGCTACACCTTC
CDR3aa: CASSPLRDRPYGYTF
v_gene: TRBV27
abundance: -
d_gene: TRBD1
j_gene: TRBJ1-2

CDR3nt: TGTGCCAGCAGCTCAAGACAGGGCGGTCCGAACACTGAAGCTTTCTTT
CDR3aa: CASSSRQGGPNTEAFF
v_gene: TRBV11-3
abundance: -
d_gene: TRBD1
j_gene: TRBJ1-1

CDR3nt: TGTGCCAGTAGTCCCAGGGACTTTGGCAATCAGCCCCAGCATTTT
CDR3aa: CASSPRDFGNQPQHF
v_gene: TRBV19
abundance: -
d_gene: -
j_gene: TRBJ1-5

CDR3nt: TGTGCCAGCAGCTTATACAGGGGCCACACCATATATTTT
CDR3aa: CASSLYRGHTIYF
v_gene: TRBV7-6
abundance: -
d_gene: TRBD1
j_gene: TRBJ1-3

CDR3nt: TGTGCCAGCAGCCTAGGGGACATTCCCGAAAAACTGTTTTTT
CDR3aa: CASSLGDIPEKLFF
v_gene: TRBV7-8
abundance: -
d_gene: -
j_gene: TRBJ1-4

CDR3nt: TGTGCCAGCAGTTTACCGCAGGCCCGTGGCTACACCTTC
CDR3aa: CASSLPQARGYTF
v_gene: TRBV12-3/TRBV12-4
abundance: -
d_gene: -
j_gene: TRBJ1-2

CDR3nt: TGTGCCAGCAGCTTCGGGGGAAGGCTTAGTGAAGCTTTCTTT
CDR3aa: CASSFGGRLSEAFF
v_gene: TRBV13
abundance: -
d_gene: -
j_gene: TRBJ1-1

CDR3nt: TGTGCCAGCAGCTTGGGGGGGATGACTGAAGCTTTCTTT
CDR3aa: CASSLGGMTEAFF
v_gene: TRBV7-3
abundance: -
d_gene: -
j_gene: TRBJ1-1

CDR3nt: TGTGCCAGCTCACCGGCACAGAATGAAAAACTGTTTTTT
CDR3aa: CASSPAQNEKLFF
v_gene: TRBV18
abundance: -
d_gene: -
j_gene: TRBJ1-4

CDR3nt: TGTGCCAGCAGTGCCGTAAAGGGACAGACAAACATTCAGTACTTC
CDR3aa: CASSAVKGQTNIQYF
v_gene: TRBV25-1
abundance: -
d_gene: TRBD1
j_gene: TRBJ2-4

CDR3nt: TGTGCCAGCAGCCCAAGGACAGGGAGGAACACTGAAGCTTTCTTT
CDR3aa: CASSPRTGRNTEAFF
v_gene: TRBV11-2
abundance: -
d_gene: TRBD1
j_gene: TRBJ1-1

CDR3nt: TGTGCCAGCAGCTTATTGGTCGCCTATGAAGCTTTCTTT
CDR3aa: CASSLLVAYEAFF
v_gene: TRBV7-2
abundance: once
d_gene: -
j_gene: TRBJ1-1

CDR3nt: TGTGCCATCAGTTCCACAGGGGCTCAGCCCCAGCATTTT
CDR3aa: CAISSTGAQPQHF
v_gene: TRBV10-3
abundance: -
d_gene: TRBD1
j_gene: TRBJ1-5

CDR3nt: TGCGCCAGCAGCCAAGATTACCAGGGGGGTGGCTACACCTTC
CDR3aa: CASSQDYQGGGYTF
v_gene: TRBV4-1
abundance: -
d_gene: TRBD1
j_gene: TRBJ1-2

CDR3nt: TGTGCCAGCAGTTACTCGACAGGGGGAGTCCTTAGAGCTTTCTTT
CDR3aa: CASSYSTGGVLRAFF
v_gene: TRBV6-5
abundance: -
d_gene: TRBD1
j_gene: TRBJ1-1

CDR3nt: TGTGCCAGCAGCTTGATGGGAGGGCCCAATGAGCAGTTCTTC
CDR3aa: CASSLMGGPNEQFF
v_gene: TRBV7-6
abundance: -
d_gene: TRBD2
j_gene: TRBJ2-1

CDR3nt: TGTGCAAGTCGCTTAGGCAGGGTAGTATATGGCTACACCTTC
CDR3aa: CASRLGRVVYGYTF
v_gene: TRBV12-2
abundance: -
d_gene: -
j_gene: TRBJ1-2

CDR3nt: TGTGCCAGCAGCCCCGACAGGATCTATGGCTACACCTTC
CDR3aa: CASSPDRIYGYTF
v_gene: TRBV5-4
abundance: once
d_gene: -
j_gene: TRBJ1-2

CDR3nt: TGTGCCAGCAGCGTAGCGGGAGACCCGAACACTGAAGCTTTCTTT
CDR3aa: CASSVAGDPNTEAFF
v_gene: TRBV9
abundance: -
d_gene: -
j_gene: TRBJ1-1

CDR3nt: TGTGCCAGCCAAACCTATACAGGTGGCTACACCTTC
CDR3aa: CASQTYTGGYTF
v_gene: TRBV27
abundance: -
d_gene: -
j_gene: TRBJ1-2

CDR3nt: TGTGCCAGCAGCTTACAGGGTTCTGGGGCCAACGTCCTGACTTTC
CDR3aa: CASSLQGSGANVLTF
v_gene: TRBV5-4
abundance: -
d_gene: -
j_gene: TRBJ2-6

CDR3nt: TGTGCCAGCAGCCGCGGGCGAGGTTGGACAGATACGCAGTATTTT
CDR3aa: CASSRGRGWTDTQYF
v_gene: TRBV11-3
abundance: -
d_gene: -
j_gene: TRBJ2-3

CDR3nt: TGTGCCAGCAGCTTTGGACAGGGCCGGGGCACTGAAGCTTTCTTT
CDR3aa: CASSFGQGRGTEAFF
v_gene: TRBV7-9
abundance: -
d_gene: TRBD1
j_gene: TRBJ1-1

CDR3nt: TGTGCCAGCAGCCTATCTAGCGGGAGAACGTTATCGCAGTTCTTC
CDR3aa: CASSLSSGRTLSQFF
v_gene: TRBV7-2
abundance: -
d_gene: TRBD2
j_gene: TRBJ2-1

CDR3nt: TGTGCCACCAGTGATCCCCAGACAGGCAACTATGGCTACACCTTC
CDR3aa: CATSDPQTGNYGYTF
v_gene: TRBV24-1
abundance: -
d_gene: -
j_gene: TRBJ1-2

CDR3nt: TGTGCCAGCCGCAATGGACTAGCGGGAGCCGGGGAGCTGTTTTTT
CDR3aa: CASRNGLAGAGELFF
v_gene: TRBV7-2
abundance: once
d_gene: TRBD2
j_gene: TRBJ2-2

CDR3nt: TGTGCCAGCAGTTTAGGGCCAGGGACAGGGGCCAACGTCCTGACTTTC
CDR3aa: CASSLGPGTGANVLTF
v_gene: TRBV27
abundance: -
d_gene: -
j_gene: TRBJ2-6

CDR3nt: TGTGCCAGCAGCCCGCGGAGCGGGCTACGGGAGACCCAGTACTTC
CDR3aa: CASSPRSGLRETQYF
v_gene: TRBV11-2
abundance: -
d_gene: -
j_gene: TRBJ2-5

CDR3nt: TGTGCCAGCAGCCAAGATAATTCCGGACTAGGGTACAATGAGCAGTTCTTC
CDR3aa: CASSQDNSGLGYNEQFF
v_gene: TRBV4-2
abundance: -
d_gene: TRBD2
j_gene: TRBJ2-1

CDR3nt: TGTGCCTGGACAGATCAAGAGACCCAGTACTTC
CDR3aa: CAWTDQETQYF
v_gene: TRBV30
abundance: -
d_gene: -
j_gene: TRBJ2-5

CDR3nt: TGTGCCAGTAGTTCGACGCGGCGGGGGGGGCAGCCCCAGCATTTT
CDR3aa: CASSSTRRGGQPQHF
v_gene: TRBV19
abundance: -
d_gene: -
j_gene: TRBJ1-5

CDR3nt: TGTGCCACCGATAGCGGGAGGGCCAAAGAGACCCAGTACTTC
CDR3aa: CATDSGRAKETQYF
v_gene: TRBV6-5
abundance: few
d_gene: TRBD2
j_gene: TRBJ2-5

CDR3nt: TGTGCCAGCCGGGCCCCGGGAGGCACTGAAGCTTTCTTT
CDR3aa: CASRAPGGTEAFF
v_gene: TRBV6-5
abundance: -
d_gene: -
j_gene: TRBJ1-1

CDR3nt: TGTGCCAGTAGTCAACAGGGGGATGAAGCTTTCTTT
CDR3aa: CASSQQGDEAFF
v_gene: TRBV19
abundance: -
d_gene: TRBD1
j_gene: TRBJ1-1

CDR3nt: TGTGCCAGCAGCCAAGACGGGGAGAACTATGGCTACACCTTC
CDR3aa: CASSQDGENYGYTF
v_gene: TRBV3-1/TRBV3-2
abundance: -
d_gene: -
j_gene: TRBJ1-2

CDR3nt: TGTGCCAGCAGCCGCCCTATGATCGGAGAGACCCAGTACTTC
CDR3aa: CASSRPMIGETQYF
v_gene: TRBV7-9
abundance: -
d_gene: -
j_gene: TRBJ2-5

CDR3nt: TGTGCCACCAGTGATTGGGCAGATGGAAACACCATATATTTT
CDR3aa: CATSDWADGNTIYF
v_gene: TRBV24-1
abundance: -
d_gene: -
j_gene: TRBJ1-3

CDR3nt: TGTGCCAGCAGTCCCAGGCAGGGAATTAATTCACCCCTCCACTTT
CDR3aa: CASSPRQGINSPLHF
v_gene: TRBV6-4
abundance: few
d_gene: -
j_gene: TRBJ1-6

CDR3nt: TGTGCCAGCAGTTTATCCGAGCAAGAGACCCAGTACTTC
CDR3aa: CASSLSEQETQYF
v_gene: TRBV27
abundance: -
d_gene: -
j_gene: TRBJ2-5

CDR3nt: TGTGCCAGCAGCTTAGTAGGGACACCACAGGGGGCAGGTGGCTACACCTTC
CDR3aa: CASSLVGTPQGAGGYTF
v_gene: TRBV11-2
abundance: -
d_gene: TRBD1
j_gene: TRBJ1-2

CDR3nt: TGTGCCAGCTCACCAATGGGGACTCTGGTTGAGACCCAGTACTTC
CDR3aa: CASSPMGTLVETQYF
v_gene: TRBV18
abundance: -
d_gene: -
j_gene: TRBJ2-5

CDR3nt: TGTGCCATCAGTGTCAACTTGAGAGATACGCAGTATTTT
CDR3aa: CAISVNLRDTQYF
v_gene: TRBV10-3
abundance: -
d_gene: -
j_gene: TRBJ2-3

CDR3nt: TGTGCCAGCAGCGTCCAGACAGGGATCACCGGGGAGCTGTTTTTT
CDR3aa: CASSVQTGITGELFF
v_gene: TRBV9
abundance: -
d_gene: TRBD1
j_gene: TRBJ2-2

CDR3nt: TGTGCTAGTGGTTTGCCACCGGGACCCCTCCACTTT
CDR3aa: CASGLPPGPLHF
v_gene: TRBV12-5
abundance: -
d_gene: -
j_gene: TRBJ1-6

CDR3nt: TGTGCCAGCAGCGTATTACAGGGTTCAGGTGAGCAGTTCTTC
CDR3aa: CASSVLQGSGEQFF
v_gene: TRBV9
abundance: -
d_gene: -
j_gene: TRBJ2-1